The entry below describes one TCR beta chain. What it recognizes is unknown. This sample was included in a study of beta chain features in type 1 diabetes. Expressed TCRB transcripts were sequenced after all isolated RNA was converted to cDNA. Profiled with immunoSEQ multiplex PCR; TCRdb holds only in-frame clones, not every one. The sample carries about 47,000 clones, approximately 40% recorded once. Germline V gives CDR1 MNHEY, CDR2 SMNVEV (reference sequence). This CDR3 contains 14 residues. V gave up 0 bases and J gave up 3 bases, with 9 bases separating them. The study, taken as a whole, reports: At VDJ recombination sites, type 1 diabetes patients had fewer insertions and more deleted nucleotides. Moderate yet significant TCRB CDR3 shortening was seen in Type 1 diabetes patients in all four CD4+ subsets. The similarity of naive, central memory and Treg TCRB repertoires appeared greater among patients than among healthy donors.

The sequence was collected from a man aged 30 to 45 with type 1 diabetes. This chain connects TRBV27 to TRBJ2-7; D is perhaps TRBD1 (5 bases). Sequenced material: stem cell memory CD4+ T cells from blood. The CDR3 region has the DNA TGTGCCAGCAGTTTATCGGGTGACAGCTACGAGCAGTACTTC. Translating gives CASSLSGDSYEQYF.